The next 32 T cell receptor beta chains were all read from a single sample in a study of OX40 agonist ivuxolimab in advanced cancers. Libraries were prepared by immunoSEQ multiplex PCR; TCRdb keeps only in-frame clonotypes and omits some of them. Among approximately 69,000 clones listed, approximately 84% were seen once. Material: CD4+ or CD8+ T cells sorted from blood, obtained in a trial of the OX40 agonist ivuxolimab. The receptors originated from an adult with an advanced solid tumor such as melanoma, head and neck, liver or kidney cancer.

The chain is built from TRBV7-2 and TRBJ2-3; 10 nucleotides align to TRBD2. This CDR3 is 16 amino acids long. Germline CDR1 is SGHTA and CDR2 is FQGNSA. With V trimmed by 1 base and J by 4 bases, 5 bases remained unmatched. In nucleotides, the CDR3 is TGTGCCAGCAGCTTAGGTCCTAGCGGGAGCGCAGATACGCAGTATTTT. This encodes CASSLGPSGSADTQYF.

J is TRBJ2-7 and V is TRBV15; D call uncertain. The CDR3 is made up of 14 amino acids. Trimming took off 0 bases at V and 3 bases at J, with 9 bases between the two ends. Looked up from germline, CDR1 is LNHNV and CDR2 is YYDKDF (reference sequence). CDR3 nucleotide sequence: TGTGCCACCAGCAGAGATAAGGGAAACTACGAGCAGTACTTC. This codes for CATSRDKGNYEQYF.

The rearrangement joins TRBV11-1 to TRBJ2-7; 7 nucleotides match TRBD1. The CDR3 covers 14 residues. The germline V gene encodes CDR1 SGHAT and CDR2 FQDESV (reference sequence). Germline trimming cut 5 bases from V and 3 bases from J; bases unmatched to any gene: 7. The CDR3 loop reads CASSVQGSHYEQYF. CDR3 nucleotide sequence: TGTGCCAGCAGCGTACAGGGGTCCCACTACGAGCAGTACTTC. Using reference TRBV11-1 and TRBJ2-7 for the parts outside the CDR3, the full variable domain is EAEVAQSPRYKITEKSQAVAFWCDPISGHATLYWYRQILGQGPELLVQFQDESVVDDSQLPKDRFSAERLKGVDSTLKIQPAELGDSAMYLCASSVQGSHYEQYFGPGTRLTVT.

The rearrangement joins TRBV19 to TRBJ1-5, with D uncertain. This CDR3 has 16 amino acids. Trimming shortened V by 2 bases and J by 1 base, and 12 bases separated the two germline ends. CDR1 is LNHDA, CDR2 SQIVND, per germline (reference sequence). The CDR3 loop is CASSIFGVESNQPQHF. In nucleotides, the CDR3 is TGTGCCAGTAGTATATTTGGAGTTGAGAGCAATCAGCCCCAGCATTTT. Filled out from reference TRBV19 and TRBJ1-5, the complete variable domain reads DGGITQSPKYLFRKEGQNVTLSCEQNLNHDAMYWYRQDPGQGLRLIYYSQIVNDFQKGDIAEGYSVSREKKESFPLTVTSAQKNPTAFYLCASSIFGVESNQPQHFGDGTRLSIL.

The V gene is TRBV6-5, the J gene TRBJ1-1; D gene unclear. Germline assignment: CDR1 MNHEY and CDR2 SVGAGI. This CDR3 has 13 amino acids. V shed 4 bases and J shed 2 bases, with 8 bases lying between them. Here the CDR3 reads CASSSWGNTEAFF. CDR3 nucleotide sequence: TGTGCCAGCAGTTCTTGGGGAAACACTGAAGCTTTCTTT.

This chain joins TRBV7-2 and TRBJ2-1; 9 positions match TRBD1. The CDR3 spans 15 residues. From germline, CDR1 is SGHTA and CDR2 FQGNSA. V gave up 0 bases and J gave up 6 bases; unmatched junction bases: 3. This chain's CDR3 is CASSLAGTGLNEQFF. CDR3 sequence (DNA): TGTGCCAGCAGCTTAGCCGGGACAGGGCTCAATGAGCAGTTCTTC.

The chain links TRBV10-3 to TRBJ1-1; D is perhaps TRBD1 (6 bases). CDR1 and CDR2 from the germline V gene are ENHRY and SYGVKD. This CDR3 spans 18 amino acids. Trimming pared 2 bases from V and 3 bases from J, leaving 22 bases between. The CDR3 sequence is CAISEGVWGAGEDTEAFF. The CDR3 coding sequence is TGTGCCATCAGTGAGGGGGTCTGGGGGGCAGGGGAAGACACTGAAGCTTTCTTT.

The chain has TRBV5-8 and TRBJ1-6; D call uncertain. Germline values: CDR1 SGHTS, CDR2 YDEGEE. Trimming pared 6 bases from V and 10 bases from J, leaving 14 bases between. The CDR3 is 13 residues long. For the CDR3, the DNA is TGTGCCAGCATAATAGAAGTGGGATCACCCCTCCACTTT. Its translation is CASIIEVGSPLHF. Drawing the rest from reference TRBV5-8 and TRBJ1-6, the complete variable domain is EAGVTQSPTHLIKTRGQQATLRCSPISGHTSVYWYQQALGLGLQFLLWYDEGEERNRGNFPPRFSGRQFPNYSSELNVNALELEDSALYLCASIIEVGSPLHFGNGTRLTVT.

The CDR3 loop reads CSARASYEQYF. CDR3 DNA sequence: TGCAGTGCTAGAGCCTCCTACGAGCAGTACTTC. The chain has TRBV20-1 and TRBJ2-5; D ambiguous. The J call may not be correct, given that the DNA end is closer to TRBJ2-7. This CDR3 has 11 amino acids. Germline CDR1 DFQATT, CDR2 SNEGSKA (reference sequence).

The rearrangement joins TRBV4-1 to TRBJ1-1; D perhaps matches TRBD1 (6 bases). Germline lookup yields CDR1 MGHRA and CDR2 YSYEKL. Between the trimmed V and J ends, which lost 0 bases and 9 bases, there was a span of 8 bases. The CDR3 is 12 residues long. The CDR3 nucleotides read TGCGCCAGCAGCCAAGATAGGGGGAAAGCTTTCTTT. It translates to CASSQDRGKAFF.

This chain links TRBV2 with TRBJ2-1; 12 bases map to TRBD2. Germline V gives CDR1 SNHLY, CDR2 FYNNEI. V was clipped by 3 bases and J by 3 bases; unmatched bases: 6. The CDR3 has 17 residues. CDR3 residues: CASSDLAGGVYYNEQFF. CDR3 DNA: TGTGCCAGCAGTGACCTAGCGGGAGGGGTATACTACAATGAGCAGTTCTTC.

The chain links TRBV7-8 to TRBJ2-7; the D gene is possibly TRBD1 (6 bases). The CDR3 sequence is 13 residues long. V was shortened by 5 bases and J by 0 bases, with 8 bases between the two germline ends. Germline V gives CDR1 SGHVS, CDR2 FQNEAQ. The CDR3 spells CASSHRASYEQYF. In nucleotides, the CDR3 is TGTGCCAGCAGCCACAGGGCCTCCTACGAGCAGTACTTC.

The chain recombines TRBV7-9 with TRBJ2-5; D may be TRBD1 (6 bases). Matching the DNA end better, TRBJ2-7 makes the J call doubtful. Per germline, CDR1 SEHNR and CDR2 FQNEAQ (reference sequence). The CDR3 has 14 residues. CDR3: CASSLRQALHEQYF. CDR3 DNA sequence: TGTGCCAGCAGCTTAAGACAGGCTCTACACGAGCAGTACTTC.

The rearrangement uses TRBV28 and TRBJ2-5, with D tentatively TRBD1 (6 bases). The CDR3 consists of 15 residues. The germline V and J ends were trimmed by 3 bases and 4 bases, with 15 bases remaining between them. The germline V gene has CDR1 MDHEN and CDR2 SYDVKM. DNA for the CDR3: TGTGCCAGCAGTTTCCCTTTTGGACAGCGAGAGACCCAGTACTTC. The encoded protein is CASSFPFGQRETQYF.

V and J are TRBV4-3 and TRBJ2-7; maybe TRBD1 (5 bases). The germline V gene has CDR1 LGHNA and CDR2 YSLEER. Trimming took 0 bases from V and 5 from J, leaving 11 bases between them. CDR3 length: 14 amino acids. In DNA, the CDR3 is TGCGCCAGCAGCCAAGAGATGGGGCGCGACGAGCAGTACTTC. Residues: CASSQEMGRDEQYF.

The chain is built from TRBV7-2 and TRBJ1-2; D uncertain. The germline V gene encodes CDR1 SGHTA and CDR2 FQGNSA. This CDR3 has 12 residues. Trimming stripped 2 bases from V and 8 bases from J, with 9 bases between. The CDR3 protein is CASSLSGWGYTF. The DNA of the CDR3 is TGTGCCAGCAGCTTAAGTGGATGGGGCTACACCTTC.

This clone has just one count. The chain carries TRBV4-1 and TRBJ2-3, with D hard to call. V lost 0 bases and J lost 4, with 11 bases in between. The CDR3 is made up of 15 amino acids. Germline loops: CDR1 MGHRA, CDR2 YSYEKL. CDR3 region: CASSQDGRSSDTQYF. CDR3 nucleotide sequence: TGCGCCAGCAGCCAAGATGGCAGGTCATCAGATACGCAGTATTTT.

As regards this clone: A much larger clonotype is one base distant, so this may be a read error. The chain combines TRBV15 with TRBJ1-5; weak D call: TRBD1 (6 bases). Germline CDR1 reads LNHNV; CDR2 reads YYDKDF (reference sequence). There are 14 residues in the CDR3. V was clipped by 5 bases and J by 3 bases, with 11 bases between them. CDR3 sequence (DNA): TGTGCCACCAGCGGCCAGGGGAACAATCAGCCCCAGCATTTT. Protein sequence: CATSGQGNNQPQHF.

J is TRBJ2-4 and V is TRBV5-8; the D gene is possibly TRBD1 (6 bases). Trimming removed 0 bases at V and 14 bases at J, with 12 bases between. This CDR3 contains 12 residues. Germline V gene data show CDR1 as SGHTS and CDR2 as YDEGEE. CDR3: CASSLEAGAEYF. CDR3 in DNA: TGTGCCAGCAGCTTGGAGGCAGGGGCTGAGTACTTC.

A single count supports this clone. CDR3 DNA sequence: TGTGCCAGCAGCTTAGGGACAATCAGTCAGCCCCAGCATTTT. Encoded protein: CASSLGTISQPQHF. The chain uses TRBV7-3 and TRBJ1-5; D perhaps matches TRBD1 (6 bases). The CDR3 length is 14 residues. Germline V gene lookup returns CDR1 SGHTA and CDR2 FQGTGA. V lost 2 bases to trimming and J lost 6 bases, with 11 bases between them.

J is TRBJ1-5 and V is TRBV5-1; possibly TRBD1 for D (5 bases). The CDR3 runs to 14 residues. Trimming stripped 2 bases from V and 3 bases from J, with 9 bases between. Germline-derived CDR1 and CDR2 are SGHRS and YFSETQ. Written as DNA, the CDR3 is TGCGCCAGCAGCTTCGAGGGGACCAATCAGCCCCAGCATTTT. Amino acids: CASSFEGTNQPQHF.

The genes are TRBV27 and TRBJ2-5; 9 bases match TRBD2. J gave up 5 bases and V 1 base, and 8 bases lay outside the gene matches. CDR3 size: 16 residues. The germline V gene encodes CDR1 MNHEY and CDR2 SMNVEV (reference sequence). CDR3 DNA sequence: TGTGCCAGCAGTTTATATAGCGGGAGTGGTGTGGAGACCCAGTACTTC. This sequence encodes CASSLYSGSGVETQYF.

The chain couples TRBV4-3 to TRBJ2-7, with D perhaps TRBD2 (7 bases). V was pared by 5 bases and J by 3 bases, with 14 bases between. This CDR3 comprises 14 residues. CDR1 is LGHNA, CDR2 YSLEER, per germline. The CDR3 here is CASSRWGGGYEQYF. For the CDR3, the DNA is TGCGCCAGCAGCAGGTGGGGGGGCGGCTACGAGCAGTACTTC.

The chain recombines TRBV7-9 with TRBJ1-1; D not certain. CDR1 SEHNR and CDR2 FQNEAQ come from the germline V gene (reference sequence). This CDR3 spans 15 amino acids. Between the trimmed V and J ends, which lost 3 bases and 3 bases, there was a span of 14 bases. Written as DNA, the CDR3 is TGTGCCAGCAGCTTTGTCCGGGGAGGAGACACTGAAGCTTTCTTT. It specifies CASSFVRGGDTEAFF. Full variable domain (outside the CDR3, taken from reference TRBV7-9 and TRBJ1-1): DTGVSQNPRHKITKRGQNVTFRCDPISEHNRLYWYRQTLGQGPEFLTYFQNEAQLEKSRLLSDRFSAERPKGSFSTLEIQRTEQGDSAMYLCASSFVRGGDTEAFFGQGTRLTVV.

The chain joins TRBV6-6 to TRBJ1-1; possibly TRBD1 for D (5 bases). Germline V gene data show CDR1 as MNHNY and CDR2 as SVGAGI (reference sequence). The CDR3 has 15 residues. V dropped 6 bases and J dropped 0 bases, with 14 bases sitting between them. CDR3 loop: CASSSGLTMNTEAFF. CDR3 sequence (DNA): TGTGCCAGCAGCTCAGGGCTTACTATGAACACTGAAGCTTTCTTT.

V gene TRBV18 combines with J gene TRBJ1-2; D is ambiguous. V lost 3 bases and J 8 bases, leaving 22 bases between the germline ends. The CDR3 sequence is 16 residues long. Germline V lookup: CDR1 KGHSH, CDR2 LQKENI. In DNA, the CDR3 is TGTGCCAGCTCACCGACACCGTTCCATGAGGGTTACGGCTACACCTTC. Translation gives CASSPTPFHEGYGYTF.

The V call is TRBV4-1, the J call TRBJ2-1, with 8 bases fitting TRBD2. CDR1 is MGHRA and CDR2 is YSYEKL in the germline V gene. The CDR3 contains 17 residues. The V segment lost 1 base and the J segment 9 bases; nucleotides outside the gene matches: 14. The CDR3 nucleotides are TGCGCCAGCAGCCAAGTTCCCGGGGGGGCCCCGGGGAGTGAGCAGTTCTTC. Translation gives CASSQVPGGAPGSEQFF.

The V and J genes are TRBV15 and TRBJ2-5; D is perhaps TRBD1 (5 bases). From germline, CDR1 is LNHNV and CDR2 YYDKDF (reference sequence). V dropped 0 bases and J dropped 5 bases, with 7 bases sitting between them. CDR3 length: 13 amino acids. CDR3 region: CATSRDSGETQYF. CDR3 bases: TGTGCCACCAGCAGAGATTCAGGGGAGACCCAGTACTTC. The entire variable domain, with the rest obtained from reference TRBV15 and TRBJ2-5, is as follows: DAMVIQNPRYQVTQFGKPVTLSCSQTLNHNVMYWYQQKSSQAPKLLFHYYDKDFNNEADTPDNFQSRRPNTSFCFLDIRSPGLGDTAMYLCATSRDSGETQYFGPGTRLLVL.

The genes are TRBV5-5 and TRBJ1-1; TRBD1 is a possible D gene (5 bases). The CDR3 has 16 residues. Trimming stripped 4 bases from V and 0 bases from J, with 16 bases between. Germline loops: CDR1 SGHKS, CDR2 YYEKEE (reference sequence). The CDR3 nucleotides read TGTGCCAGCAGCCCCGGGACCGCTTTTCTGAACACTGAAGCTTTCTTT. This encodes CASSPGTAFLNTEAFF.

Only one count was recorded for this clone. The rearrangement uses TRBV7-2 and TRBJ2-7; no reliable D call. CDR3 length: 12 residues. Germline-derived CDR1 and CDR2 are SGHTA and FQGNSA. Trimming shortened V by 2 bases and J by 4 bases, and 6 bases separated the two germline ends. CDR3 sequence (DNA): TGTGCCAGCAGCTTACTTCTATACGAGCAGTACTTC. It is translated as CASSLLLYEQYF.

This chain joins TRBV9 and TRBJ2-7; TRBD1 matches 10 bases. V was clipped by 4 bases and J by 3 bases; unmatched bases: 4. The CDR3 totals 14 residues. Germline V gene sequence: CDR1 SGDLS, CDR2 YYNGEE. The CDR3 region is CASSSRDRGYEQYF. In nucleotides, the CDR3 is TGTGCCAGCAGCTCCCGGGACAGGGGCTACGAGCAGTACTTC.

This clone was counted once. This chain connects TRBV11-2 to TRBJ2-3; D is unclear. The V and J ends lost 1 base and 0 bases respectively, with 11 bases between them. The CDR3 is 16 amino acids. Germline V lookup: CDR1 SGHAT, CDR2 FQNNGV. CDR3 region: CASSLVITTSTDTQYF. Written as DNA, the CDR3 is TGTGCCAGCAGCTTAGTAATCACCACCAGCACAGATACGCAGTATTTT.